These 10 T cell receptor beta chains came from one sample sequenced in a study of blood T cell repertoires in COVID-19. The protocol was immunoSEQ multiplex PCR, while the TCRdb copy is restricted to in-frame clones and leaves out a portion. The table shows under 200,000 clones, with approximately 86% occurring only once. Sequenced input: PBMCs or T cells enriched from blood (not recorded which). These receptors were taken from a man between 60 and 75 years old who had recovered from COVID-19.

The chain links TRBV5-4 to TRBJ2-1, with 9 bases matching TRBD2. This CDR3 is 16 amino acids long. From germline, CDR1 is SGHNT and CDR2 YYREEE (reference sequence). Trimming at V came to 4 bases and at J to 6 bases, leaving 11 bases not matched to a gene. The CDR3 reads CASSISSGGIVNEQFF. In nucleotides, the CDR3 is TGTGCCAGCAGCATTTCAAGCGGGGGGATCGTCAATGAGCAGTTCTTC. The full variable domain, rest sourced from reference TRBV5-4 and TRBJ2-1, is ETGVTQSPTHLIKTRGQQVTLRCSSQSGHNTVSWYQQALGQGPQFIFQYYREEENGRGNFPPRFSGLQFPNYSSELNVNALELDDSALYLCASSISSGGIVNEQFFGPGTRLTVL.

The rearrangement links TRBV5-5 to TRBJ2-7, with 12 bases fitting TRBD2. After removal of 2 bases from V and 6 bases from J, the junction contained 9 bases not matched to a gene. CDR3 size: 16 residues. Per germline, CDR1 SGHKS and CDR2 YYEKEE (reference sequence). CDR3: CASSFWASGGAGEQYF. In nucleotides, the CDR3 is TGTGCCAGCAGCTTTTGGGCTAGCGGGGGGGCCGGCGAGCAGTACTTC.

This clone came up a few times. For the CDR3, the DNA is TGCAGCGTCCAGCCGGACACCTACAATGAGCAGTTCTTC. As protein: CSVQPDTYNEQFF. The chain is built from TRBV29-1 and TRBJ2-1, with D possibly TRBD1 on 5 matching bases. With 6 bases removed from V and 2 bases from J, the gap between germline ends came to 11 bases. Germline assignment: CDR1 SQVTM and CDR2 ANQGSEA. The CDR3 runs to 13 residues.

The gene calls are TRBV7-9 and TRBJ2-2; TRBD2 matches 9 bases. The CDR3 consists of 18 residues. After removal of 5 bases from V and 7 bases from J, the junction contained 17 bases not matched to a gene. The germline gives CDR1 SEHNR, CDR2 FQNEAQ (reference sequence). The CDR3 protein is CASSIPGLAFIRGGELFF. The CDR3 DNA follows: TGTGCCAGCAGCATACCGGGACTAGCTTTTATTCGGGGCGGGGAGCTGTTTTTT.

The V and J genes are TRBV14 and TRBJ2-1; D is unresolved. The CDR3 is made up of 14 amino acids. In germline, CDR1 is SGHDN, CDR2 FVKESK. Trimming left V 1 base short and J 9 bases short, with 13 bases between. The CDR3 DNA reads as TGTGCCAGCAGCCAAGGAAGTTTAGTCGCTGAGCAGTTCTTC. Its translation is CASSQGSLVAEQFF.

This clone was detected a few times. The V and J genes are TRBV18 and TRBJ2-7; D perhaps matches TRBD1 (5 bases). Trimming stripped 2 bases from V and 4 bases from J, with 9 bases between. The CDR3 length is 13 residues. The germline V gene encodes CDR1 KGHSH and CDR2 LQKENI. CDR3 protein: CASSPAREYEQYF. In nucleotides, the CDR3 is TGTGCCAGCTCACCAGCCAGGGAATACGAGCAGTACTTC. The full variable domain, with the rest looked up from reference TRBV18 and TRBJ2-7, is NAGVMQNPRHLVRRRGQEARLRCSPMKGHSHVYWYRQLPEEGLKFMVYLQKENIIDESGMPKERFSAEFPKEGPSILRIQQVVRGDSAAYFCASSPAREYEQYFGPGTRLTVT.

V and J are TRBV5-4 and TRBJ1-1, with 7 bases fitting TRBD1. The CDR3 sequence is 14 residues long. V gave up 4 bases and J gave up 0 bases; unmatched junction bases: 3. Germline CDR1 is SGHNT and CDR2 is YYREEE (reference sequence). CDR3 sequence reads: CASSPTGLNTEAFF. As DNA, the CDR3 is TGTGCCAGCAGCCCGACAGGGTTGAACACTGAAGCTTTCTTT.

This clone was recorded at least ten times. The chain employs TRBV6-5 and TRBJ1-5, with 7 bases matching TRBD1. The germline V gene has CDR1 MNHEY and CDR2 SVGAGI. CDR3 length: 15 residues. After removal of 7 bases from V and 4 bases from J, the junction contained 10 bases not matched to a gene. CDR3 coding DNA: TGTGCCAGCACCGACTCGTGGGACAGAAATCAGCCCCAGCATTTT. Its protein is CASTDSWDRNQPQHF.

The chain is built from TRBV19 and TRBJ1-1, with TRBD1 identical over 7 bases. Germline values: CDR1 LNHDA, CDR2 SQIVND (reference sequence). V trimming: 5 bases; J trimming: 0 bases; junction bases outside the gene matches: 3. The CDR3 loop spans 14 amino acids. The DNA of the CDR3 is TGTGCCAGTAGTCGAGGGACAGTGAACACTGAAGCTTTCTTT. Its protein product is CASSRGTVNTEAFF. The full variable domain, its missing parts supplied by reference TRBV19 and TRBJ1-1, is DGGITQSPKYLFRKEGQNVTLSCEQNLNHDAMYWYRQDPGQGLRLIYYSQIVNDFQKGDIAEGYSVSREKKESFPLTVTSAQKNPTAFYLCASSRGTVNTEAFFGQGTRLTVV.

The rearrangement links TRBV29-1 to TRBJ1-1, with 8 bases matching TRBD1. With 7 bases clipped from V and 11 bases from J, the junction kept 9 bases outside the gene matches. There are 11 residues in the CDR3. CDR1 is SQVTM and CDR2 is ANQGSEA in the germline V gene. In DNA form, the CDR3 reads TGCAGCGCACAGGACAGGGATATGGCTTTCTTT. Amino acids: CSAQDRDMAFF.